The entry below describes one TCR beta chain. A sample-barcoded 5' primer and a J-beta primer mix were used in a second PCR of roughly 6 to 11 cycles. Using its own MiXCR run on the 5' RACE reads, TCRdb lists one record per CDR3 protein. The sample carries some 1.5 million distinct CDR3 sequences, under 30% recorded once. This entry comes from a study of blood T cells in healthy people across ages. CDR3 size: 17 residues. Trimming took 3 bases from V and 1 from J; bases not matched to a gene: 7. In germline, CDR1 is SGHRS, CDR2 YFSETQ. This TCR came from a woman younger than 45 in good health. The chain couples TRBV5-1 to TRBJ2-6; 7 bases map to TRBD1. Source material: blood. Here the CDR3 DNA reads TGCGCCAGCAGCTCCCGGGACAGTACTTCTGGGGCCAACGTCCTGACTTTC. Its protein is CASSSRDSTSGANVLTF.